The clone carrying this TCR beta chain was seen ten or more times. The sample comes from a study of kidney transplant recipient with SARS-CoV-2 infection. TCRdb re-analysed the reads in MiXCR, keeping a single row per CDR3 protein. The profile shows 200,000 to 300,000 distinct CDR3 sequences, roughly 26% of them singletons. The CDR3 totals 14 residues. V dropped 2 bases and J dropped 6 bases, with 10 bases sitting between them. The starting material was a blood sample, obtained at baseline and on day 111 from a kidney transplant recipient. The V call is TRBV12-3 or TRBV12-4, the J call TRBJ1-4, with D maybe TRBD1 (6 bases). This receptor was taken from a male patient in his 30s who had COVID-19 and was a kidney transplant recipient. A share of the T cells may be of graft donor origin. CDR3 sequence reads: CASSLRGGDEKLFF. Written as DNA, the CDR3 is TGTGCCAGCAGTTTAAGGGGGGGGGATGAAAAACTGTTTTTT.